Reported below is one TCR beta chain. The sample comes from a study of blood T cell repertoires in COVID-19. Trimming cost V 10 bases and J 0 bases; bases outside gene matches: 13. This CDR3 spans 17 amino acids. In germline, CDR1 is LNHDA, CDR2 SQIVND (reference sequence). Here immunoSEQ multiplex PCR was the method, and the copy in TCRdb shows in-frame clones only, minus some. The repertoire holds approximately 240,000 clones, approximately 90% seen once, with roughly 3.7% in the top ten. The sequenced material came from PBMCs or T cells enriched from blood (not recorded which). This clonotype originated in a woman aged 18-29 years in a cohort exposed to, infected with or recovered from COVID-19 (not recorded which). This rearrangement joins TRBV19 to TRBJ2-1; 9 positions match TRBD2. As DNA, the CDR3 is TGTGCCACCAGGGGTAGCGGGAGTATGGCCTCCTACAATGAGCAGTTCTTC. It encodes CATRGSGSMASYNEQFF.